The 3 T cell receptor beta chains presented below share a single source sample, sequenced in a study of blood T cell repertoires in COVID-19. The protocol was immunoSEQ multiplex PCR, while the TCRdb copy is restricted to in-frame clones and leaves out a portion. The table includes 200,000 to 250,000 clones, approximately 82% detected once. Sequencing used peripheral blood. Source of these receptors: a woman aged 80 or over with acute or convalescent COVID-19.

This rearrangement joins TRBV13 to TRBJ1-2, with 8 bases identical to TRBD1. Per the germline V gene, CDR1 is PRHDT and CDR2 is FYEKMQ (reference sequence). The junction had 6 bases not matched to a gene; V was cut back by 1 base and J by 8 bases. The CDR3 length is 14 residues. CDR3 nucleotide sequence: TGTGCCAGCAGCTTAGTGGCGACAGGGGTGGGCTACACCTTC. It encodes CASSLVATGVGYTF.

The J gene is TRBJ1-3, the V gene TRBV4-1; D might be TRBD1 (6 bases). The CDR3 spans 17 residues. V lost 1 base to trimming and J lost 3 bases, with 16 bases between them. The germline V gene encodes CDR1 MGHRA and CDR2 YSYEKL. The DNA of the CDR3 is TGCGCCAGCAGCCAAGCCCCGACAGGCAACAGTGGAAACACCATATATTTT. Protein product: CASSQAPTGNSGNTIYF.

This sequence joins TRBV7-9 and TRBJ2-5; TRBD2 might be the D (5 bases). CDR1 and CDR2 (germline): SEHNR, FQNEAQ (reference sequence). CDR3 length equals 14 residues. V lost 0 bases and J 5 bases, leaving 10 bases between the germline ends. The CDR3 loop reads CASSLAGPGETQYF. As DNA, the CDR3 is TGTGCCAGCAGCTTAGCCGGACCGGGGGAGACCCAGTACTTC.